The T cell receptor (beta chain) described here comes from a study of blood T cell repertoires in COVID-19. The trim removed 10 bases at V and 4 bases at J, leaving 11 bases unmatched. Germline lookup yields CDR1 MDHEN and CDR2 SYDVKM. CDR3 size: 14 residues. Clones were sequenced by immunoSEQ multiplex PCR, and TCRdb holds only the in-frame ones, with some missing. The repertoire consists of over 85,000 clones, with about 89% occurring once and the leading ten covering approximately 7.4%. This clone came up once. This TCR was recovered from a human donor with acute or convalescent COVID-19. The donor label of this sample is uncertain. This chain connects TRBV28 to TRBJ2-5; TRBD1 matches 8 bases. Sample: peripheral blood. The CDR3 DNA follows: TGTGCCACCCTAACCCGGACAGGGACAGAGACCCAGTACTTC. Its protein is CATLTRTGTETQYF.